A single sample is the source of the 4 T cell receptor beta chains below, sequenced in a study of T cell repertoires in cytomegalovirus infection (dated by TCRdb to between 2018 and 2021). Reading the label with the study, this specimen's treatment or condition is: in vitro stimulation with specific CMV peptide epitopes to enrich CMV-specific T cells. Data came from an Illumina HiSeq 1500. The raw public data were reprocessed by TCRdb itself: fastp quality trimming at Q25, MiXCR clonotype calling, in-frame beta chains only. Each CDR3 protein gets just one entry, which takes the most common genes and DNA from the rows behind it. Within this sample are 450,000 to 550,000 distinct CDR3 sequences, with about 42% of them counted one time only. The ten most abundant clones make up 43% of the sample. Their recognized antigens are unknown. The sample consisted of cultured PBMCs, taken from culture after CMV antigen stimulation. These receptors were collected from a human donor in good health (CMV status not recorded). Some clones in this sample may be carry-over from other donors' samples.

The CDR3 reads CASSIFEANEKLFF. The CDR3 nucleotides are TGTGCCAGCAGCATATTCGAGGCTAATGAAAAACTGTTTTTT. The chain recombines TRBV6-6 with TRBJ1-4; D is unresolved. This CDR3 comprises 14 residues. Germline CDR1 reads MNHNY; CDR2 reads SVGAGI (reference sequence). V was clipped by 6 bases and J by 3 bases, with 11 bases between them.

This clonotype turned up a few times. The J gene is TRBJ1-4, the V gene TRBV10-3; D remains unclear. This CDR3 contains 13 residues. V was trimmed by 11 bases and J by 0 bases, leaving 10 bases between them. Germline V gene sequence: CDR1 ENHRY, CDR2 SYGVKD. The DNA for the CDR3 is TGTGCCGGAAGGGAGGCAACTAATGAAAAACTGTTTTTT. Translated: CAGREATNEKLFF.

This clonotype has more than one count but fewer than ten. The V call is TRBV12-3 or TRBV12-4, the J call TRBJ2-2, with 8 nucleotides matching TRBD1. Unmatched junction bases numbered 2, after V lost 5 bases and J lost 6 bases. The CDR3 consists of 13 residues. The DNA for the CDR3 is TGTGCCAGCAGTGACAGGGGTCCCGGGGAGCTGTTTTTT. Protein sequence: CASSDRGPGELFF.

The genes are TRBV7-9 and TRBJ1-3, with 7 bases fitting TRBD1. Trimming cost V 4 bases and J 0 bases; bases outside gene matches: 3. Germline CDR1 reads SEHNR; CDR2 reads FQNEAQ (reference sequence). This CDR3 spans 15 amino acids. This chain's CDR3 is CASSSTGFSGNTIYF. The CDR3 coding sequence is TGTGCCAGCAGCTCGACAGGGTTCTCTGGAAACACCATATATTTT.